The 30 T cell receptor beta chains in this list originate from one sample, sequenced in a study of cytomegalovirus exposure and HLA in healthy donors. In the PCR, 60 Vbeta and 13 Jbeta primers were used. Method: immunoSEQ multiplex PCR; TCRdb's copy keeps in-frame clones and lacks some. The sample shows about 140,000 clones, about 80% of them seen only once. Sample: PBMCs. These TCRs come from a woman aged 18-29 years in good health and CMV-seropositive.

The chain links TRBV30 to TRBJ1-2, with D unresolved. The CDR3 loop spans 11 amino acids. CDR1 and CDR2 from the germline V gene are GTSNPN and SVGIG (reference sequence). Trimming left V 6 bases short and J 8 bases short, with 13 bases between. In DNA form, the CDR3 reads TGTGCCTGTTCAGGTGGAGGGGGCTACACCTTC. Translating gives CACSGGGGYTF. The variable domain in full, completed from reference TRBV30 and TRBJ1-2, reads SQTIHQWPATLVQPVGSPLSLECTVEGTSNPNLYWYRQAAGRGLQLLFYSVGIGQISSEVPQNLSASRPQDRQFILSSKKLLLSDSGFYLCACSGGGGYTFGSGTRLTVV.

The gene calls are TRBV6-1 and TRBJ1-1, with a weak D call TRBD1 (6 bases). V gave up 4 bases and J gave up 1 base, with 10 bases separating them. Germline loops: CDR1 MNHNS, CDR2 SASEGT. The CDR3 covers 14 residues. CDR3 amino acids: CASSAGTRNTEAFF. The DNA of the CDR3 is TGTGCCAGCAGTGCCGGGACACGGAACACTGAAGCTTTCTTT.

This clone was detected only a few times. The chain carries TRBV28 and TRBJ1-1, with 8 bases fitting TRBD1. The CDR3 has 16 amino acids. Germline assignment: CDR1 MDHEN and CDR2 SYDVKM. The trim removed 6 bases at V and 0 bases at J, leaving 9 bases unmatched. CDR3 bases: TGTGCCAGCAGGGGAGTAGGGGACAGGATGAACACTGAAGCTTTCTTT. This gives the protein CASRGVGDRMNTEAFF.

As DNA, the CDR3 is TGCGCCAGCAGCTTTGCGGGCGTCTCCTACAATGAGCAGTTCTTC. Translation: CASSFAGVSYNEQFF. The chain employs TRBV5-1 and TRBJ2-1; tentative D call: TRBD2 (5 bases). The V gene's germline CDR1 is SGHRS and CDR2 YFSETQ. The CDR3 has 15 residues. Trimming removed 2 bases from V and 0 bases from J, with 9 bases in between.

This chain connects TRBV7-9 to TRBJ2-1; 16 bases map to TRBD2. Germline-derived CDR1 and CDR2 are SEHNR and FQNEAQ (reference sequence). The CDR3 has 16 residues. Unmatched junction bases numbered 7, after V lost 5 bases and J lost 9 bases. CDR3: CASSIGTSGRVGEQFF. Here the CDR3 DNA reads TGTGCCAGCAGCATTGGGACTAGCGGGAGGGTTGGTGAGCAGTTCTTC. Full variable domain (rest looked up from reference TRBV7-9 and TRBJ2-1): DTGVSQNPRHKITKRGQNVTFRCDPISEHNRLYWYRQTLGQGPEFLTYFQNEAQLEKSRLLSDRFSAERPKGSFSTLEIQRTEQGDSAMYLCASSIGTSGRVGEQFFGPGTRLTVL.

Remarks on this clone: One end of the junction does not line up with germline, which may come from a read error. The V and J genes are TRBV5-4 and TRBJ2-3; 9 nucleotides line up with TRBD2. CDR1 SGHNT and CDR2 YYREEE come from the germline V gene (reference sequence). This CDR3 contains 18 residues. As DNA, the CDR3 is TGCGCCAGCAGCCAAGAAACGCCGATAGCGGGGGATACAGATACGCAGTATTTT. Amino acids: CASSQETPIAGDTDTQYF.

The gene calls are TRBV25-1 and TRBJ1-1, with a weak D call TRBD1 (6 bases). From germline, CDR1 is MGHDK and CDR2 SYGVNS. Trimming cost V 4 bases and J 6 bases, with 12 bases left between them. The CDR3 sequence is 13 residues long. CDR3 nucleotide sequence: TGTGCCAGCAGTGCCATGGGGGCAGCTGAAGCTTTCTTT. Its translation is CASSAMGAAEAFF.

There are a few counts of this clone. This rearrangement joins TRBV4-2 to TRBJ2-1; 7 bases agree with TRBD2. Germline CDR1 reads LGHNA; CDR2 reads YNFKEQ. V lost 4 bases, J lost 0 bases, and 6 bases stayed unmatched. The CDR3 has 16 amino acids. The CDR3 protein is CASSPTLARSYNEQFF. The DNA of the CDR3 is TGTGCCAGCAGCCCAACACTAGCGCGCTCCTACAATGAGCAGTTCTTC.

This clone was recorded a few times. The J gene is TRBJ2-1, the V gene TRBV10-1; 9 bases align to TRBD1. Germline assignment: CDR1 WNHNN and CDR2 SYGVQD (reference sequence). The CDR3 length is 16 residues. V dropped 3 bases and J dropped 2; count of bases not matched to a gene: 5. DNA of the CDR3: TGCGCCAGCAGTGAAGAACAGGGGGCCGCCTACAATGAGCAGTTCTTC. As protein: CASSEEQGAAYNEQFF.

This rearrangement joins TRBV19 to TRBJ1-2, with unresolved D. Trimming pared 3 bases from V and 10 bases from J, leaving 12 bases between. The CDR3 totals 12 residues. The germline V gene encodes CDR1 LNHDA and CDR2 SQIVND (reference sequence). The CDR3 sequence: CASSIASSDYTF. For the CDR3, the DNA is TGTGCCAGTAGTATTGCAAGTTCAGACTACACCTTC.

The rearrangement joins TRBV19 to TRBJ2-3; 8 bases align to TRBD1. V shed 4 bases and J 3 bases; nucleotides not matched to a gene: 9. CDR1 is LNHDA and CDR2 is SQIVND in the germline V gene (reference sequence). The CDR3 consists of 16 residues. CDR3 DNA sequence: TGTGCCAGTAGTACGAGCTCCGGGACAGGAACAGATACGCAGTATTTT. It specifies CASSTSSGTGTDTQYF.

The DNA of the CDR3 is TGTGCCAGCAGCTTAGCAGGAGGGGACCATGGCTACACCTTC. This gives the protein CASSLAGGDHGYTF. The chain joins TRBV5-6 to TRBJ1-2, with TRBD1 as a possible D gene (5 bases). CDR3 length: 14 residues. CDR1 is SGHDT and CDR2 is YYEEEE in the germline V gene. The germline V and J ends were trimmed by 2 bases and 6 bases, with 14 bases remaining between them.

The CDR3 reads CASSLVGGNQPQHF. CDR3 sequence (DNA): TGTGCCAGCAGTTTGGTAGGGGGCAATCAGCCCCAGCATTTT. The chain employs TRBV28 and TRBJ1-5, with D possibly being TRBD1 (5 bases). Germline CDR1 reads MDHEN; CDR2 reads SYDVKM. The ends were cut back, 3 bases at V and 2 bases at J, with 8 bases in the middle. This CDR3 is built from 14 residues.

V usage is TRBV7-2 and J usage is TRBJ1-6; 7 nucleotides line up with TRBD1. The CDR3 spans 16 residues. CDR1 and CDR2 from the germline V gene are SGHTA and FQGNSA. V lost 5 bases to trimming and J lost 7 bases; unmatched junction nucleotides: 11. The CDR3: CASSGGTGVGNSPLHF. CDR3 DNA: TGTGCCAGCAGCGGGGGAACAGGGGTTGGAAATTCACCCCTCCACTTT.

The rearrangement links TRBV19 to TRBJ1-2, with D possibly matching TRBD1 (6 bases). With 5 bases removed from V and 2 bases from J, the gap between germline ends came to 9 bases. The CDR3 contains 13 residues. The germline CDR1 and CDR2 sequences are LNHDA and SQIVND (reference sequence). The CDR3 DNA sequence: TGTGCCAGTAGTCGGACAGAGAACTATGGCTACACCTTC. Amino acids: CASSRTENYGYTF.

The V gene is TRBV9, the J gene TRBJ2-5, with D possibly TRBD2 on 5 matching bases. The germline gives CDR1 SGDLS, CDR2 YYNGEE. The CDR3 consists of 15 residues. V was trimmed by 0 bases and J by 5 bases, leaving 14 bases between them. The CDR3 sequence is CASSVAGGTRETQYF. The CDR3 nucleotides read TGTGCCAGCAGCGTAGCCGGAGGAACTAGGGAGACCCAGTACTTC.

The chain links TRBV6-6 to TRBJ1-6; D gene uncertain. Per germline, CDR1 MNHNY and CDR2 SVGAGI (reference sequence). V lost 4 bases and J lost 0, with 10 bases in between. The CDR3 runs to 16 residues. CDR3 in amino acids: CASSSDMSSYNSPLHF. The CDR3 DNA reads as TGTGCCAGCAGTTCCGACATGAGCTCCTATAATTCACCCCTCCACTTT.

This sequence joins TRBV7-2 and TRBJ1-1; 9 bases map to TRBD1. The junction had 17 bases not matched to a gene; V was cut back by 8 bases and J by 7 bases. Germline assignment: CDR1 SGHTA and CDR2 FQGNSA. This CDR3 spans 16 amino acids. CDR3 sequence (DNA): TGTGCCAGCCTACAGGGGGCGCACTCCCGGGCTCTTGAAGCTTTCTTT. Translation gives CASLQGAHSRALEAFF.

J is TRBJ2-3 and V is TRBV7-7, with 8 bases aligning to TRBD2. The CDR3 is 15 residues long. Germline V gene lookup returns CDR1 SSHAT and CDR2 FNYEAQ (reference sequence). The trim removed 5 bases at V and 0 bases at J, leaving 4 bases unmatched. The CDR3, as DNA: TGTGCCAGCAGCCCAAGCGGGGGAAGCACAGATACGCAGTATTTT. It codes for CASSPSGGSTDTQYF. The whole variable domain, remainder taken from reference TRBV7-7 and TRBJ2-3, is GAGVSQSPRYKVTKRGQDVTLRCDPISSHATLYWYQQALGQGPEFLTYFNYEAQPDKSGLPSDRFSAERPEGSISTLTIQRTEQRDSAMYRCASSPSGGSTDTQYFGPGTRLTVL.

V is TRBV4-1 and J is TRBJ2-2; D is perhaps TRBD2 (5 bases). The V gene's germline CDR1 is MGHRA and CDR2 YSYEKL. The V end was cut by 1 base, the J end by 4 bases, with 10 bases between. CDR3 length: 15 amino acids. The CDR3 region is CASSQVWRVTGELFF. CDR3 sequence (DNA): TGCGCCAGCAGCCAAGTTTGGCGGGTCACCGGGGAGCTGTTTTTT.

J is TRBJ1-1 and V is TRBV28, with D tentatively TRBD1 (5 bases). Trimming removed 1 base from V and 9 bases from J, with 9 bases in between. From germline, CDR1 is MDHEN and CDR2 SYDVKM. The CDR3 sequence is 12 residues long. The CDR3 bases are TGTGCCAGCAGTTTATTACAGGAGCAAGCTTTCTTT. It encodes CASSLLQEQAFF.

The chain employs TRBV9 and TRBJ1-2, with TRBD1 matching over 9 bases. The V and J ends lost 3 bases and 10 bases, in that order; junction bases with no gene match: 16. The CDR3 totals 16 residues. CDR1 and CDR2 (germline): SGDLS, YYNGEE. CDR3 region: CASSASRGQGGLDYTF. CDR3 DNA: TGTGCCAGCAGCGCTAGCCGGGGACAGGGAGGTCTTGACTACACCTTC.

J is TRBJ1-2 and V is TRBV19, with D maybe TRBD1 (6 bases). V was shortened by 5 bases and J by 4 bases, with 14 bases between the two germline ends. CDR1 LNHDA and CDR2 SQIVND come from the germline V gene (reference sequence). The length of the CDR3 is 14 residues. The CDR3 nucleotides read TGTGCCAGTAGTCCAACAACAGGGCCCTATGGCTACACCTTC. It is translated as CASSPTTGPYGYTF.

In this sample, this clone turned up a few times. The chain has TRBV7-2 and TRBJ1-5, with D perhaps matching TRBD1 (5 bases). CDR1 is SGHTA and CDR2 is FQGNSA in the germline V gene. The CDR3 sequence is 17 residues long. Deletions cut 1 base from V and 3 bases from J, with 16 bases between. This chain's CDR3 is CASSLGRGGLNNQPQHF. CDR3 in DNA: TGTGCCAGCAGCTTAGGGCGGGGGGGATTAAACAATCAGCCCCAGCATTTT.

The chain uses TRBV10-1 and TRBJ2-3, with D possibly matching TRBD1 (6 bases). Germline lookup yields CDR1 WNHNN and CDR2 SYGVQD (reference sequence). Trimming cost V 3 bases and J 2 bases, with 9 bases left between them. The CDR3 spans 14 residues. CDR3 in DNA: TGCGCCAGCAGTGACAGACAGGACACAGATACGCAGTATTTT. The encoded protein is CASSDRQDTDTQYF.

This sequence joins TRBV6-6 and TRBJ2-3; 7 bases match TRBD1. The V gene end was trimmed by 5 bases and the J gene end by 6 bases; junction bases not matched to a gene: 11. The CDR3 runs to 15 residues. Looked up from germline, CDR1 is MNHNY and CDR2 is SVGAGI (reference sequence). The DNA for the CDR3 is TGTGCCAGCAGTACGTACGTGAGAGGGGGCGATACGCAGTATTTT. Its translation is CASSTYVRGGDTQYF.

The chain uses TRBV6-5 and TRBJ2-5, with D perhaps matching TRBD1 (5 bases). The germline V gene encodes CDR1 MNHEY and CDR2 SVGAGI. The CDR3 is 12 residues long. V gave up 2 bases and J gave up 4 bases, with 5 bases separating them. The CDR3 reads CASSYRGETQYF. The CDR3 nucleotides are TGTGCCAGCAGTTACAGGGGAGAGACCCAGTACTTC.

The V and J genes are TRBV30 and TRBJ1-6; D may be TRBD1 (5 bases). The germline V and J ends were trimmed by 2 bases and 7 bases, with 15 bases remaining between them. The CDR3 runs 15 residues. Germline assignment: CDR1 GTSNPN and CDR2 SVGIG (reference sequence). CDR3 in amino acids: CAWSPIIRENSPLHF. CDR3 sequence (DNA): TGTGCCTGGAGTCCAATAATCAGGGAAAATTCACCCCTCCACTTT.

The V gene is TRBV7-9, the J gene TRBJ2-2; a possible D gene is TRBD1 (6 bases). The CDR3 contains 14 residues. The germline gives CDR1 SEHNR, CDR2 FQNEAQ (reference sequence). V lost 2 bases and J 8 bases, leaving 12 bases between the germline ends. CDR3 coding DNA: TGTGCCAGCAGCTTACGGGACATTGCAGGGGAGCTGTTTTTT. As protein: CASSLRDIAGELFF.

The chain uses TRBV7-8 and TRBJ2-7; D is uncertain. Germline lookup yields CDR1 SGHVS and CDR2 FQNEAQ. The CDR3 runs to 18 residues. Trimming pared 2 bases from V and 3 bases from J, leaving 23 bases between. CDR3 nucleotide sequence: TGTGCCAGCAGCTTAACGTCCGGGTTTGAGTTGGGTAACTACGAGCAGTACTTC. This codes for CASSLTSGFELGNYEQYF.